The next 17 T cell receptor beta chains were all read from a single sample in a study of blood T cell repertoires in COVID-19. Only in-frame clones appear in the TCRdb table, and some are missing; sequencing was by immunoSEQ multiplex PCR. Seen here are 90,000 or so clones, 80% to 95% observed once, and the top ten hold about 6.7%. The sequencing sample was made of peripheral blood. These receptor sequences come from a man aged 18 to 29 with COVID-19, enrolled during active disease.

CDR3 in DNA: TGTGCCAGCACCAGGACAGGGAACACCGGGGAGCTGTTTTTT. Translation gives CASTRTGNTGELFF. This chain connects TRBV2 to TRBJ2-2; 7 bases fit TRBD1. Germline lookup yields CDR1 SNHLY and CDR2 FYNNEI. The CDR3 contains 14 residues. The junction had 3 bases not matched to a gene; V was cut back by 7 bases and J by 1 base.

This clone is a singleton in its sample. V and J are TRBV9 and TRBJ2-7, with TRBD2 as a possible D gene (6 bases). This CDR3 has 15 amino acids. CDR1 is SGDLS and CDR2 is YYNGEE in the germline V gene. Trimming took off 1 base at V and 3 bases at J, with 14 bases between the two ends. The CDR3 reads CASSVYPGARYEQYF. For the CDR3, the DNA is TGTGCCAGCAGCGTATATCCGGGAGCGCGCTACGAGCAGTACTTC.

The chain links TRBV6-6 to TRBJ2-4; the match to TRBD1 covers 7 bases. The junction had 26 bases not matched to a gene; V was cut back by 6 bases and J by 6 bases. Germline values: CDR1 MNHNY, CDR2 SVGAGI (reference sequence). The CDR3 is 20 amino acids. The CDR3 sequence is CASSPLTGWYEDGRRNIQYF. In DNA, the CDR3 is TGTGCCAGCAGCCCCCTGACAGGGTGGTACGAAGACGGACGTAGAAACATTCAGTACTTC.

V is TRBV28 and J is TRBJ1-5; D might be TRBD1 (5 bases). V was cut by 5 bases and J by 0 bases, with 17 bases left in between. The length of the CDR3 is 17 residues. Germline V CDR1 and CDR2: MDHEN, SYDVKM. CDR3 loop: CASSLPGTSYSNQPQHF. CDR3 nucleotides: TGTGCCAGCAGTCTGCCCGGGACTTCTTATAGCAATCAGCCCCAGCATTTT.

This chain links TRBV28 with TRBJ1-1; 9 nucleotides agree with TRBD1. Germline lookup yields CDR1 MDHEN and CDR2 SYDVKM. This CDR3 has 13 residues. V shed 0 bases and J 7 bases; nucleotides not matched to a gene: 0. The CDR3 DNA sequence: TGTGCCAGCAGTTTATGGGGACAGGGTGAAGCTTTCTTT. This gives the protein CASSLWGQGEAFF.

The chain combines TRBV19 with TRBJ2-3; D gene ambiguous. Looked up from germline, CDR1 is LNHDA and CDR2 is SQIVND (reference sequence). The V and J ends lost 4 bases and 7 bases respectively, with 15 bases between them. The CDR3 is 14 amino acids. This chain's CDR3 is CASSKADNANTQYF. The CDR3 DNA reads TGTGCCAGTAGTAAGGCCGACAATGCAAATACGCAGTATTTT.

CDR3 DNA sequence: TGTGCCTGGAGACAGGCCCCTGAAGCTTTCTTT. Translating it yields CAWRQAPEAFF. The chain recombines TRBV30 with TRBJ1-1; tentative D call: TRBD1 (5 bases). CDR1 GTSNPN and CDR2 SVGIG come from the germline V gene (reference sequence). V lost 3 bases and J 6 bases, leaving 8 bases between the germline ends. This CDR3 is built from 11 residues. Based on the CDR3 plus reference TRBV30 and TRBJ1-1, the full variable domain is SQTIHQWPATLVQPVGSPLSLECTVEGTSNPNLYWYRQAAGRGLQLLFYSVGIGQISSEVPQNLSASRPQDRQFILSSKKLLLSDSGFYLCAWRQAPEAFFGQGTRLTVV.

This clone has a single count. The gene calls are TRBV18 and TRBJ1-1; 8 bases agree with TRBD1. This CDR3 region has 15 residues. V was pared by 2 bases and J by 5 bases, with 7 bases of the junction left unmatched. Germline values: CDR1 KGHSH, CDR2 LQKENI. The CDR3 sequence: CASSPIGTGGTEAFF. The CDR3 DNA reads TGTGCCAGCTCACCAATCGGTACAGGGGGTACTGAAGCTTTCTTT.

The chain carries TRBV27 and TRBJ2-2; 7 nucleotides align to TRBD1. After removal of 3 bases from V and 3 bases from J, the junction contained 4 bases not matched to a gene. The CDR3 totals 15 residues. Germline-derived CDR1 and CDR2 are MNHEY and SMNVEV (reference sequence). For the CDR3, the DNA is TGTGCCAGCAGTTTCCGGACAGGAGACACCGGGGAGCTGTTTTTT. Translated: CASSFRTGDTGELFF.

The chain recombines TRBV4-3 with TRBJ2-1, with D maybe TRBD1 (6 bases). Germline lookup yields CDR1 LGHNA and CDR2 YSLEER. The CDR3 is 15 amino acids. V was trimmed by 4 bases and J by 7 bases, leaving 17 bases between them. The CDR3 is CASSRRAGASNEQFF. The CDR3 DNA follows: TGCGCCAGCAGCCGTCGCGCAGGGGCGTCGAATGAGCAGTTCTTC.

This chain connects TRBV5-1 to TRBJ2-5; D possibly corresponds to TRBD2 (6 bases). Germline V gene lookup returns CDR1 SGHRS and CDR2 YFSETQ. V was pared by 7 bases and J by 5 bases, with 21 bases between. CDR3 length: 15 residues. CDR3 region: CASSGSGVFVETQYF. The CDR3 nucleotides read TGCGCCAGCTCTGGGTCGGGAGTATTTGTGGAGACCCAGTACTTC.

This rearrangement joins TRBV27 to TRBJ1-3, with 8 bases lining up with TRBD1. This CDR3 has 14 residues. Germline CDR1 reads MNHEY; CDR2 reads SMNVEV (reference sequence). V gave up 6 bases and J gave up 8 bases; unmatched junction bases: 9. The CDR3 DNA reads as TGTGCCAGCAGGTCGGACAGGGTCGCAGACACCATATATTTT. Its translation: CASRSDRVADTIYF.

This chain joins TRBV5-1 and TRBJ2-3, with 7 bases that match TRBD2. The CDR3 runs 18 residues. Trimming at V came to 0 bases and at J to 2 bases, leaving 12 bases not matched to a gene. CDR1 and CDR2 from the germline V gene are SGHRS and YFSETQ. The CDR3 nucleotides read TGCGCCAGCAGCTTGGTGGGACCGGGGGGTAGCATCACAGATACGCAGTATTTT. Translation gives CASSLVGPGGSITDTQYF.

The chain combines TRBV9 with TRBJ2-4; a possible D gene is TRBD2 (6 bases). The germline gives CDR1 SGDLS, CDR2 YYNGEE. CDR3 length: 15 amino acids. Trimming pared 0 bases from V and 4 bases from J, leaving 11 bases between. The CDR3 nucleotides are TGTGCCAGCAGCGTAGGCGGGACGGTTAAAAACATTCAGTACTTC. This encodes CASSVGGTVKNIQYF.

DNA of the CDR3: TGTGCCAGCAGTCCCCTAGCGGGAGGGACCGGGGAGCTGTTTTTT. Translated: CASSPLAGGTGELFF. The genes are TRBV7-9 and TRBJ2-2, with TRBD2 matching over 12 bases. Germline assignment: CDR1 SEHNR and CDR2 FQNEAQ (reference sequence). V lost 6 bases to trimming and J lost 5 bases; unmatched junction nucleotides: 4. The CDR3 runs 15 residues.

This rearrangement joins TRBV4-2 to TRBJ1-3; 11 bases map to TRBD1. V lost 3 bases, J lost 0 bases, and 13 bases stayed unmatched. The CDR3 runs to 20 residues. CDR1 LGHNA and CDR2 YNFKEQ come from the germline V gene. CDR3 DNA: TGTGCCAGCAGCCAGTTACCGGGACAGGGGGGTCTTAGCTCTGGAAACACCATATATTTT. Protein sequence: CASSQLPGQGGLSSGNTIYF.

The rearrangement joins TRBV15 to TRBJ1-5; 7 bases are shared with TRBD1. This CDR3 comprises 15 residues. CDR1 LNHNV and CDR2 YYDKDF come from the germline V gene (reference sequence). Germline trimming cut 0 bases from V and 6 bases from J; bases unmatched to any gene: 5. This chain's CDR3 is CATSRDPTGSQPQHF. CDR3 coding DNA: TGTGCCACCAGCAGAGACCCGACAGGGAGTCAGCCCCAGCATTTT.